A selection of T cell receptor beta chains follows, all from one sample in a study of cytomegalovirus exposure and HLA in healthy donors. The protocol was immunoSEQ multiplex PCR, while the TCRdb copy is restricted to in-frame clones and leaves out a portion. The sample shows some 150,000 clones, around three fifths of them seen only once. The source material was PBMCs. The receptors here all came from a woman in her thirties or forties in good health and CMV-seronegative. Both conserved end residues are part of each CDR3. D genes are given only for firm matches. Not every row has a clone size; where given, it reads once, few, many or a size class.

d_gene	abundance	v_gene	j_gene	CDR3aa	CDR3nt
TRBD1	-	TRBV9	TRBJ1-1	CASSRQGRNTEAFF	TGTGCCAGCAGCAGACAGGGGCGCAACACTGAAGCTTTCTTT
-	few	TRBV15	TRBJ2-5	CATSRDQWGDQETQYF	TGTGCCACCAGCAGAGATCAATGGGGGGACCAAGAGACCCAGTACTTC
-	-	TRBV7-9	TRBJ1-1	CASSPAGWNTEAFF	TGTGCCAGCAGCCCGGCGGGATGGAACACTGAAGCTTTCTTT
TRBD1	once	TRBV27	TRBJ2-5	CASSFSDRRTEETQYF	TGTGCCAGCAGTTTCTCGGACAGGAGGACGGAAGAGACCCAGTACTTC
TRBD1	-	TRBV27	TRBJ2-7	CASSRYQGQEYYEQYF	TGTGCCAGCAGTCGATATCAGGGACAGGAATACTACGAGCAGTACTTC
-	-	TRBV30	TRBJ2-3	CAWSPESVGSQYF	TGTGCCTGGAGCCCAGAATCCGTCGGGTCGCAGTATTTT
-	few	TRBV5-4	TRBJ2-7	CASTGTADEQYF	TGTGCCAGCACCGGAACTGCGGACGAGCAGTACTTC
-	-	TRBV18	TRBJ1-4	CASSPLSPLWTGFDEKLFF	TGTGCCAGCTCACCACTTTCCCCCTTATGGACGGGGTTCGATGAAAAACTGTTTTTT
TRBD2	-	TRBV7-2	TRBJ2-4	CASSRPQGGLAKNIQYF	TGTGCCAGCAGCCGCCCCCAGGGAGGGCTAGCCAAAAACATTCAGTACTTC
-	few	TRBV6-1	TRBJ1-2	CASSDRAHGYTF	TGTGCCAGCAGTGACAGGGCTCATGGCTACACCTTC
-	-	TRBV7-3	TRBJ1-5	CASSLEAGSPQHF	TGTGCCAGCAGCTTAGAAGCGGGATCCCCCCAGCATTTT
-	few	TRBV27	TRBJ2-3	CASGLQVGGTDTQYF	TGTGCCAGCGGCTTGCAGGTGGGAGGCACAGATACGCAGTATTTT
-	-	TRBV7-8	TRBJ2-7	CASSLVPSRGSLYEQYF	TGTGCCAGCAGCTTAGTCCCGAGCAGGGGCTCCCTCTACGAGCAGTACTTC
TRBD1	few	TRBV30	TRBJ1-1	CAWSERTGMNTEAFF	TGTGCCTGGAGTGAACGGACAGGCATGAACACTGAAGCTTTCTTT
-	-	TRBV30	TRBJ2-3	CAWSVPLPASSTDTQYF	TGTGCCTGGAGTGTACCGCTGCCAGCGTCTAGCACAGATACGCAGTATTTT
-	-	TRBV2	TRBJ1-2	CASEISSGYTF	TGTGCCAGCGAGATTTCGTCCGGCTACACCTTC
-	-	TRBV6-1	TRBJ1-2	CASNSLEGGWGYTF	TGTGCCAGCAATAGCCTGGAAGGGGGTTGGGGCTACACCTTC
-	-	TRBV7-2	TRBJ1-1	CASSKEGGGTEAFF	TGTGCCAGCAGCAAGGAGGGCGGAGGCACTGAAGCTTTCTTT
-	-	TRBV10-3	TRBJ2-2	CAAGPQGNTGELFF	TGTGCCGCGGGCCCACAGGGGAACACCGGGGAGCTGTTTTTT
TRBD2	-	TRBV18	TRBJ2-5	CASSPTSGGASLETQYF	TGTGCCAGCTCACCGACTAGCGGGGGGGCCTCGCTGGAGACCCAGTACTTC
TRBD1	few	TRBV11-2	TRBJ1-6	CASSYGQGNSPLHF	TGTGCCAGCAGCTACGGACAGGGGAATTCACCCCTCCACTTT
-	-	TRBV7-6	TRBJ2-1	CASSPSRNEQFF	TGTGCCAGCAGCCCCTCGCGAAATGAGCAGTTCTTC
-	-	TRBV27	TRBJ2-7	CASSFASEGYEQYF	TGTGCCAGCAGTTTCGCCTCCGAGGGCTACGAGCAGTACTTC
TRBD1	-	TRBV7-2	TRBJ1-2	CASSWDRGYGYTF	TGTGCCAGCAGCTGGGACAGGGGCTATGGCTACACCTTC
TRBD2	-	TRBV30	TRBJ2-7	CAWSWGLAGDYEQYF	TGTGCCTGGAGTTGGGGACTAGCGGGGGACTACGAGCAGTACTTC
TRBD1	-	TRBV7-9	TRBJ1-5	CASSLVPLGQSNQPQHF	TGTGCCAGCAGCTTAGTTCCCCTGGGACAGAGCAATCAGCCCCAGCATTTT
TRBD2	-	TRBV19	TRBJ2-7	CASKGRGYEQYF	TGTGCCAGTAAGGGGAGGGGCTACGAGCAGTACTTC
-	once	TRBV7-9	TRBJ2-1	CASSGTTGRTYNEQFF	TGTGCCAGCAGCGGAACGACAGGGAGGACCTACAATGAGCAGTTCTTC
TRBD1	-	TRBV7-3	TRBJ2-2	CASSFTRGLIGGELFF	TGTGCCAGCAGCTTTACCAGGGGGCTAATAGGCGGGGAGCTGTTTTTT
TRBD1	-	TRBV7-2	TRBJ2-5	CASSAGTGKTLLTQYF	TGTGCCAGCAGCGCCGGGACAGGGAAGACCCTCTTGACCCAGTACTTC
TRBD2	-	TRBV29-1	TRBJ2-3	CSVEGLAGFTDTQYF	TGCAGCGTTGAGGGACTAGCGGGGTTCACAGATACGCAGTATTTT
-	-	TRBV9	TRBJ2-3	CASSRQSSPTDTQYF	TGTGCCAGCAGCAGACAGTCCAGCCCCACAGATACGCAGTATTTT
TRBD1	-	TRBV5-1	TRBJ1-2	CASSPTPGQNYGYTF	TGCGCCAGCAGCCCGACCCCGGGACAGAACTATGGCTACACCTTC
-	-	TRBV5-1	TRBJ1-5	CASSLDGQPYQPQHF	TGCGCCAGCAGCTTGGATGGGCAGCCGTATCAGCCCCAGCATTTT
-	once	TRBV7-3	TRBJ2-2	CASSLRTGELFF	TGTGCCAGCAGCCTACGGACCGGGGAGCTGTTTTTT
-	few	TRBV30	TRBJ1-5	CAWSDPRGLRSNQPQHF	TGTGCCTGGAGCGATCCACGGGGGTTGAGGAGCAATCAGCCCCAGCATTTT
TRBD1	-	TRBV7-3	TRBJ1-2	CASSLDRGNGYTF	TGTGCCAGCAGCTTAGACAGGGGAAATGGCTACACCTTC
-	-	TRBV4-3	TRBJ2-1	CASSQQGSYNEQFF	TGCGCCAGCAGCCAACAGGGCTCCTACAATGAGCAGTTCTTC
TRBD2	-	TRBV7-3	TRBJ2-3	CASNPSGGAGDTQYF	TGTGCCAGCAACCCTAGCGGGGGGGCCGGAGATACGCAGTATTTT
-	few	TRBV19	TRBJ1-4	CASSIGIGEDSGEKLFF	TGTGCCAGTAGTATCGGAATAGGGGAGGATTCAGGCGAAAAACTGTTTTTT
TRBD1	-	TRBV29-1	TRBJ2-1	CSVPTGIHNEQFF	TGCAGCGTCCCGACAGGGATCCACAATGAGCAGTTCTTC
TRBD1	-	TRBV5-1	TRBJ2-1	CASSLDPTGGYNEQFF	TGCGCCAGCAGCTTGGATCCGACAGGGGGTTACAATGAGCAGTTCTTC
-	-	TRBV7-2	TRBJ2-7	CASSSRAGSAYEQYF	TGTGCCAGCAGCTCGAGAGCGGGTTCGGCCTACGAGCAGTACTTC
-	-	TRBV5-1	TRBJ1-1	CASSDTGGSGYAFF	TGCGCCAGCAGCGACACGGGAGGCAGCGGGTATGCTTTCTTT
-	few	TRBV29-1	TRBJ1-1	CSVVPYTEAFF	TGCAGCGTTGTCCCTTACACTGAAGCTTTCTTT
-	-	TRBV7-9	TRBJ2-5	CASSLVGRETQYF	TGTGCCAGCAGCTTGGTAGGGAGAGAGACCCAGTACTTC
-	-	TRBV19	TRBJ2-1	CASSFSGTYNEQFF	TGTGCCAGTAGTTTTTCCGGGACCTACAATGAGCAGTTCTTC
TRBD1	-	TRBV7-8	TRBJ1-6	CASSLARTGGNSPLHF	TGTGCCAGCAGCTTAGCCCGGACAGGTGGGAATTCACCCCTCCACTTT
-	-	TRBV5-1	TRBJ2-3	CASSSVGGDTQYF	TGCGCCAGCAGCTCCGTTGGGGGGGATACGCAGTATTTT
-	-	TRBV7-2	TRBJ1-4	CASSFYNEKLFF	TGTGCCAGCAGCTTCTATAATGAAAAACTGTTTTTT
-	-	TRBV23-1	TRBJ1-4	CASSRGGEEKLFF	TGCGCCAGCAGTCGGGGGGGAGAAGAAAAACTGTTTTTT